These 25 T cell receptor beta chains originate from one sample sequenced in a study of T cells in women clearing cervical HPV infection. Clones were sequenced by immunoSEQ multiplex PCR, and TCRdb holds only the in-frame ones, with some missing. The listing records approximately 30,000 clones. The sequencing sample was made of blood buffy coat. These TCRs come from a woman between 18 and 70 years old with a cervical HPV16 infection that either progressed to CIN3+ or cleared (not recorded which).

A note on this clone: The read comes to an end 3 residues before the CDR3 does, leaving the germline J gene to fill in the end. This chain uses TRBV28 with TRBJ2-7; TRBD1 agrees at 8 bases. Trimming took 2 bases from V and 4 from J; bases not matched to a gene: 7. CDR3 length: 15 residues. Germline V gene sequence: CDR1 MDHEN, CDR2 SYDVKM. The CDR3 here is CASSLIWDRPYEQYF. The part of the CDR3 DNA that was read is TGTGCCAGCAGTTTAATTTGGGACAGGCCTTACGAG.

The covered CDR3 bases are TGTGCCAGTAGTATCCGGGACAGCCCCTACGAG. Its protein product is CASSIRDSPYE. The whole CDR3 protein is CASSIRDSPYEQYF. The J gene is TRBJ2-7, the V gene TRBV19, with TRBD1 matching 7 bases. The read is 3 residues too short to cover the CDR3 end, so that end is filled in from the germline J gene. The germline V gene has CDR1 LNHDA and CDR2 SQIVND (reference sequence). The CDR3 totals 14 residues. With V trimmed by 3 bases and J by 2 bases, 4 bases remained unmatched. The entire variable domain, with the rest obtained from reference TRBV19 and TRBJ2-7, is as follows: DGGITQSPKYLFRKEGQNVTLSCEQNLNHDAMYWYRQDPGQGLRLIYYSQIVNDFQKGDIAEGYSVSREKKESFPLTVTSAQKNPTAFYLCASSIRDSPYEQYFGPGTRLTVT.

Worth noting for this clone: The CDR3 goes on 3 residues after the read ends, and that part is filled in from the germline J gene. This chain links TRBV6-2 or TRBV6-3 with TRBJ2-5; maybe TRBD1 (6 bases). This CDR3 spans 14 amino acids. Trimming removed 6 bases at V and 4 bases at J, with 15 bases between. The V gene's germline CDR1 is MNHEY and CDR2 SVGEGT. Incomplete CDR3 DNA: TGTGCCAGCAGACGCGGACAGCCGGGAGAGACC. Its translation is CASRRGQPGET. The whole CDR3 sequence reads CASRRGQPGETQYF.

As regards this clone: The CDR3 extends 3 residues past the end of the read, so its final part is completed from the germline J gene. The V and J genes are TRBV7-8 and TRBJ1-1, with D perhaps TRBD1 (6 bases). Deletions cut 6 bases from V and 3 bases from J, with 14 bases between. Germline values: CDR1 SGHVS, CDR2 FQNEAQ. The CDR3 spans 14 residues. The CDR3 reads CASRGRGGDTEAFF. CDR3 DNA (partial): TGTGCCAGCAGAGGCAGGGGCGGCGACACTGAA.

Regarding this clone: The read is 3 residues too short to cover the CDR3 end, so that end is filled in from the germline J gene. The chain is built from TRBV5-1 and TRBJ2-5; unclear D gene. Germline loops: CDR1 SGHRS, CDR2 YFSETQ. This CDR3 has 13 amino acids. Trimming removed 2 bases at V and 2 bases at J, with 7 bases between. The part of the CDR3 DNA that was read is TGCGCCAGCAGCTTCGGTCAACAAGAGACC. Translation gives CASSFGQQET. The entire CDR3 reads CASSFGQQETQYF.

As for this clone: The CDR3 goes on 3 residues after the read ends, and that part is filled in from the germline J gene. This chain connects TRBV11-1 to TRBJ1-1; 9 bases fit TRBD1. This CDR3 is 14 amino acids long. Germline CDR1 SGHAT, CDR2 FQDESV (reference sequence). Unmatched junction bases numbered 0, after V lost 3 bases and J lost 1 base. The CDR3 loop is CASSLDRGNTEAFF. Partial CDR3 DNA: TGTGCCAGCAGCTTGGACAGGGGGAACACTGAA.

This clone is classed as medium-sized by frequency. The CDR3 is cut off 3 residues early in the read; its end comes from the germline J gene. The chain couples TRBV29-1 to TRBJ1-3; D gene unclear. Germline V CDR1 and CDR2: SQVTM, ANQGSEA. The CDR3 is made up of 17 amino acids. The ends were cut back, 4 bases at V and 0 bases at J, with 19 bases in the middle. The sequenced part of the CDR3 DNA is TGCAGCGTTGTCAGTCAACCCTCCGCCAACTCTGGAAACACC. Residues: CSVVSQPSANSGNT. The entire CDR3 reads CSVVSQPSANSGNTIYF. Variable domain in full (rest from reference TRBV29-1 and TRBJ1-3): SAVISQKPSRDICQRGTSLTIQCQVDSQVTMMFWYRQQPGQSLTLIATANQGSEATYESGFVIDKFPISRPNLTFSTLTVSNMSPEDSSIYLCSVVSQPSANSGNTIYFGEGSWLTVV.

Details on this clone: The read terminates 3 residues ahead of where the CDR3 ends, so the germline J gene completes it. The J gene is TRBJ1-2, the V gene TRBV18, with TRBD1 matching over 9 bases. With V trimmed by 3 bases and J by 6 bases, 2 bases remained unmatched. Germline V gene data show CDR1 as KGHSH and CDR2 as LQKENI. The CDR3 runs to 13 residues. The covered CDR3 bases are TGTGCCAGCTCACCCGGGACAGGGAATGGC. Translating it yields CASSPGTGNG. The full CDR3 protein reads CASSPGTGNGYTF.

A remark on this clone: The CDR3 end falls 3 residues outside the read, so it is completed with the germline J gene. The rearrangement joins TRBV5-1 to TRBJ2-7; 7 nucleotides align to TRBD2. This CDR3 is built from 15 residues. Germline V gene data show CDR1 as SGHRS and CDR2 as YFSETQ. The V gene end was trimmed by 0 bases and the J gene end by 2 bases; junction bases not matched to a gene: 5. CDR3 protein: CASSLGGGRTYEQYF. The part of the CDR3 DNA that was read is TGCGCCAGCAGCTTGGGGGGGGGTAGGACCTACGAG.

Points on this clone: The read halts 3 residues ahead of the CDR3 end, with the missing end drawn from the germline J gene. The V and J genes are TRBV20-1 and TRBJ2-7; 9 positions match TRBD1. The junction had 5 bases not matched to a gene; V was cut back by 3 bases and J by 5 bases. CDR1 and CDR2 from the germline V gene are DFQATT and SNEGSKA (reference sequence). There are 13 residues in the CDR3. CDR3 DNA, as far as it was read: TGCAGTGCTAGGGGACAGGGAGACCACGAG. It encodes CSARGQGDHE. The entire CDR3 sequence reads CSARGQGDHEQYF.

CDR3 sequence: CASRPKREWGNIQYF. The covered CDR3 bases are TGTGCCAGCAGGCCTAAGCGGGAGTGGGGAAACATT. The V gene is TRBV2, the J gene TRBJ2-4; 8 nucleotides match TRBD2. From the germline J gene comes the end of the CDR3, since the read stops 3 residues before it. This CDR3 contains 15 residues. V lost 6 bases and J lost 6; bases outside the gene matches: 10. Germline values: CDR1 SNHLY, CDR2 FYNNEI.

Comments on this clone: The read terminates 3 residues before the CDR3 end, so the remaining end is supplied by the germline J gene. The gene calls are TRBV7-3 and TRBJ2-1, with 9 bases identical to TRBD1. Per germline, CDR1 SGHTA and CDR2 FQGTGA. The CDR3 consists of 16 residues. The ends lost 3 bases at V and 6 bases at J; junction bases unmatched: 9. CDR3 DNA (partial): TGTGCCAGCAGCTTTCCGGGACAGGGTGGCACCAATGAG. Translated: CASSFPGQGGTNE. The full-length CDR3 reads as CASSFPGQGGTNEQFF.

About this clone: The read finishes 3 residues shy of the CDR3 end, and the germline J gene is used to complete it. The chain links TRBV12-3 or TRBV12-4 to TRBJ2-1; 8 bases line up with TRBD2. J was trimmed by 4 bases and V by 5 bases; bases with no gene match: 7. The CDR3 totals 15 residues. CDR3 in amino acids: CASSPGVAGYNEQFF. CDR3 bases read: TGTGCCAGCAGTCCCGGGGTAGCGGGGTACAATGAG.

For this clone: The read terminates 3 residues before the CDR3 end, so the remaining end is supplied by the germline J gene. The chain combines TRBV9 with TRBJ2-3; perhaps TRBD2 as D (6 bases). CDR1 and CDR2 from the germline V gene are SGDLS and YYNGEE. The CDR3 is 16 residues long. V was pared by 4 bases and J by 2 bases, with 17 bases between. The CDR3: CASSPWKRAITDTQYF. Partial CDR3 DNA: TGTGCCAGCAGCCCCTGGAAGCGGGCGATCACAGATACG.

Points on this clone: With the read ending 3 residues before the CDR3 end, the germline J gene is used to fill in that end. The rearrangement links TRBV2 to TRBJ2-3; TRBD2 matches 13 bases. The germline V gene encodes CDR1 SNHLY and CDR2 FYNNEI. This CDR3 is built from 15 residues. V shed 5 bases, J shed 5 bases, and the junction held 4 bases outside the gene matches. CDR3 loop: CASSLLAGGGDTQYF. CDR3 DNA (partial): TGTGCCAGCAGTCTACTAGCGGGAGGGGGAGATACG.

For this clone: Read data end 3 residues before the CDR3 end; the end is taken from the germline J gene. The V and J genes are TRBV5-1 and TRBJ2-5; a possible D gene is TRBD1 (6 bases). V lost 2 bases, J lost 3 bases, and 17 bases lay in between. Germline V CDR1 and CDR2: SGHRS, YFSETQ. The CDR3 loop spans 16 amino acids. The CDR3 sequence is CASSLAGARTEETQYF. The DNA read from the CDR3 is TGCGCCAGCAGCTTAGCCGGGGCTAGGACAGAAGAGACC.

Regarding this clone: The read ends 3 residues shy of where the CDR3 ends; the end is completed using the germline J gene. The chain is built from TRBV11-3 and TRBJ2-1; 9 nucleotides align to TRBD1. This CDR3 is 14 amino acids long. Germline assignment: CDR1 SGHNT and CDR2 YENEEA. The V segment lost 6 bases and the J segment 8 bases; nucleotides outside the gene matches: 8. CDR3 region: CASRLTGGVDEQFF. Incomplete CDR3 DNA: TGTGCCAGCAGGTTGACAGGGGGTGTGGATGAG.

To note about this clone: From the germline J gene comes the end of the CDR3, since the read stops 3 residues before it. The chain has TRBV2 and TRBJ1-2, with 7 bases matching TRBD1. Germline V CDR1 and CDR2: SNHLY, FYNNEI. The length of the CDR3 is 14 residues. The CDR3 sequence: CASSGIDRVGGYTF. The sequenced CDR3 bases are TGTGCCAGCAGTGGTATCGACAGGGTGGGGGGC.

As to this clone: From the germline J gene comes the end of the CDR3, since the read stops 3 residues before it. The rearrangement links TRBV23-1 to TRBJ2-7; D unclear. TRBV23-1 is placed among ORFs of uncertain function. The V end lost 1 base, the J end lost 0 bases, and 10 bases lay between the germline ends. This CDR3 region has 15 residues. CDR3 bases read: TGCGCCAGCAGTCAATTGGTCGGTAGCTCCTACGAG. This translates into CASSQLVGSSYE. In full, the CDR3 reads CASSQLVGSSYEQYF.

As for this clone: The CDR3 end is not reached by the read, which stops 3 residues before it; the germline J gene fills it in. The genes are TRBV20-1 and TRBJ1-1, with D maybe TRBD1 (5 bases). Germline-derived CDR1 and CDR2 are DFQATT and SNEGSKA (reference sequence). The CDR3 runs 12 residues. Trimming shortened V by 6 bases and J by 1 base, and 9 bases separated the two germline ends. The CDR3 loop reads CSARRGNTEAFF. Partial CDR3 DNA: TGCAGTGCAAGAAGGGGGAACACTGAA.

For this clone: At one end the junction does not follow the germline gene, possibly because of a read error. This chain's CDR3 is CASSQDLDRVTGELFF. The CDR3 DNA, read in part, is TGCGCCAGCAGCCAAGATTTGGATAGGGTCACCGGGGAG. The chain is built from TRBV4-2 and TRBJ2-2; the D is unclear. The CDR3 goes on 3 residues after the read ends, and that part is filled in from the germline J gene. The CDR3 is made up of 16 amino acids. Germline V CDR1 and CDR2: LGHNA, YNFKEQ.

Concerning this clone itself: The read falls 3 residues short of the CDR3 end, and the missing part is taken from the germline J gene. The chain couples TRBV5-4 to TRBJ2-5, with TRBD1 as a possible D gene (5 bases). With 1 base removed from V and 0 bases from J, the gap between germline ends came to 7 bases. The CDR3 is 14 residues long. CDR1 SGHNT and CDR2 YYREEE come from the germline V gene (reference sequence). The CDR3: CASSLQGNQETQYF. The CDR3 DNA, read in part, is TGTGCCAGCAGCTTGCAGGGAAACCAAGAGACC.

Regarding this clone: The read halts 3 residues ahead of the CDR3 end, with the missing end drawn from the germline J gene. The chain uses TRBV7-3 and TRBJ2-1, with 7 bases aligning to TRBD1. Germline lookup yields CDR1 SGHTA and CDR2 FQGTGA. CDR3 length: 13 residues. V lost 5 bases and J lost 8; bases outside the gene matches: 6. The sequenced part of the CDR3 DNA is TGTGCCAGCAGCAACCCAGGGGGACATGAG. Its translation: CASSNPGGHE. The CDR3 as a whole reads CASSNPGGHEQFF. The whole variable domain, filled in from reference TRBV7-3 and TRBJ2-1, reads GAGVSQTPSNKVTEKGKYVELRCDPISGHTALYWYRQSLGQGPEFLIYFQGTGAADDSGLPNDRFFAVRPEGSVSTLKIQRTERGDSAVYLCASSNPGGHEQFFGPGTRLTVL.

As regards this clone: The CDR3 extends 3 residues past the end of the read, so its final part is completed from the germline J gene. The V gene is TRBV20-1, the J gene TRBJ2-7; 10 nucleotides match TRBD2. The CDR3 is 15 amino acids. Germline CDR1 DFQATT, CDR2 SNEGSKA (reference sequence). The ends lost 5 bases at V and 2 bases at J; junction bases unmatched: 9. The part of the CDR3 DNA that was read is TGCAGTGCTGGCACCGGGACTAGCGCTACCTACGAG. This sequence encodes CSAGTGTSATYE. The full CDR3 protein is CSAGTGTSATYEQYF.

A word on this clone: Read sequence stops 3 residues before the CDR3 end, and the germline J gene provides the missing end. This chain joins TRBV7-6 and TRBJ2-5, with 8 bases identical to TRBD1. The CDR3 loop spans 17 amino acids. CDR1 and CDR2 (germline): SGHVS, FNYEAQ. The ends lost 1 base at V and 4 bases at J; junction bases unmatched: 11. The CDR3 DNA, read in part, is TGTGCCAGCAGCTTAGAGCAGGGGGCAACATCGTCAGAGACC. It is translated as CASSLEQGATSSET. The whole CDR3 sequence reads CASSLEQGATSSETQYF. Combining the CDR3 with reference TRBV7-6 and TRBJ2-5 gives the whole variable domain GAGVSQSPRYKVTKRGQDVALRCDPISGHVSLYWYRQALGQGPEFLTYFNYEAQQDKSGLPNDRFSAERPEGSISTLTIQRTEQRDSAMYRCASSLEQGATSSETQYFGPGTRLLVL.